Below, 28 T cell receptor beta chains from the same sample are listed, as sequenced in a study of blood T cell repertoires in COVID-19. Only in-frame clones appear in the TCRdb table, and some are missing; sequencing was by immunoSEQ multiplex PCR. The sample has roughly 190,000 clones; about 85% are singletons. Material: peripheral blood. These receptor sequences come from a woman in her sixties or seventies with COVID-19, enrolled during active disease.

The chain recombines TRBV14 with TRBJ2-7; TRBD2 aligns across 12 bases. Germline CDR1 and CDR2: SGHDN and FVKESK. The trim removed 5 bases at V and 3 bases at J, leaving 8 bases unmatched. This CDR3 has 16 amino acids. CDR3 nucleotides: TGTGCCAGCAGCGATGGACTAGCGGGGAATCTCTACGAGCAGTACTTC. It encodes CASSDGLAGNLYEQYF.

The CDR3 protein is CASSIRRTTNPGYTF. The CDR3 coding sequence is TGTGCCAGTAGTATTAGGCGGACGACTAACCCTGGCTACACCTTC. The chain has TRBV19 and TRBJ1-2; D is undetermined. V shed 3 bases and J shed 7 bases, with 18 bases lying between them. CDR1 is LNHDA and CDR2 is SQIVND in the germline V gene (reference sequence). The CDR3 sequence is 15 residues long.

The gene calls are TRBV19 and TRBJ1-5; D remains ambiguous. Germline CDR1 and CDR2: LNHDA and SQIVND (reference sequence). Trimming removed 5 bases from V and 5 bases from J, with 13 bases in between. The CDR3 is 14 residues long. This chain's CDR3 is CASSAWKRDQPQHF. The CDR3, as DNA: TGTGCCAGTAGTGCGTGGAAGCGTGATCAGCCCCAGCATTTT.

This clone has a handful of counts. In DNA form, the CDR3 reads TGTGCCAGCAGTCACAGGGAAGCTTTCTTT. Amino acid sequence: CASSHREAFF. This sequence joins TRBV28 and TRBJ1-1; tentatively, D is TRBD1 (5 bases). This CDR3 contains 10 residues. V dropped 5 bases and J dropped 8 bases, with 6 bases sitting between them. The V gene's germline CDR1 is MDHEN and CDR2 SYDVKM.

V gene TRBV4-1 combines with J gene TRBJ1-1; D not certain. The germline gives CDR1 MGHRA, CDR2 YSYEKL. CDR3 length equals 14 residues. Trimming cost V 0 bases and J 1 base, with 6 bases left between them. CDR3 protein: CASSQDTTNTEAFF. The CDR3 coding sequence is TGCGCCAGCAGCCAAGACACTACGAACACTGAAGCTTTCTTT.

The CDR3 bases are TGTGCCAGCAGTTTACGCGATCAGCCCCAGCATTTT. This encodes CASSLRDQPQHF. The chain has TRBV28 and TRBJ1-5; no clear D gene. Germline CDR1 MDHEN, CDR2 SYDVKM. This CDR3 region has 12 residues. Trimming removed 2 bases from V and 5 bases from J, with 4 bases in between. Together with reference TRBV28 and TRBJ1-5, the CDR3 gives the full variable domain: DVKVTQSSRYLVKRTGEKVFLECVQDMDHENMFWYRQDPGLGLRLIYFSYDVKMKEKGDIPEGYSVSREKKERFSLILESASTNQTSMYLCASSLRDQPQHFGDGTRLSIL.

V usage is TRBV6-5 and J usage is TRBJ1-4, with TRBD1 identical over 10 bases. The CDR3 spans 15 residues. Losses at the gene ends were 4 bases for V and 5 bases for J; bases not matched to a gene: 4. Germline lookup yields CDR1 MNHEY and CDR2 SVGAGI. CDR3 amino acids: CASSLWDRGNEKLFF. The CDR3 coding sequence is TGTGCCAGCAGTTTATGGGACAGGGGAAATGAAAAACTGTTTTTT.

The chain joins TRBV24-1 to TRBJ2-2, with TRBD2 matching over 12 bases. V lost 10 bases, J lost 2 bases, and 4 bases stayed unmatched. This CDR3 is 15 amino acids long. Germline assignment: CDR1 KGHDR and CDR2 SFDVKD. In DNA form, the CDR3 reads TGTGCCACGGCTAGCGGGAGGGCCAACACCGGGGAGCTGTTTTTT. Protein product: CATASGRANTGELFF.

This chain links TRBV18 with TRBJ2-5; possibly TRBD2 for D (6 bases). The V gene lost 1 base and the J gene lost 4 bases, with 13 bases spanning the gap. CDR1 is KGHSH, CDR2 LQKENI, per germline. The CDR3 length is 15 residues. CDR3 sequence (DNA): TGTGCCAGCTCACCACAAATCGGGGGAGGAGAGACCCAGTACTTC. This codes for CASSPQIGGGETQYF. The whole variable domain, filled in from reference TRBV18 and TRBJ2-5, reads NAGVMQNPRHLVRRRGQEARLRCSPMKGHSHVYWYRQLPEEGLKFMVYLQKENIIDESGMPKERFSAEFPKEGPSILRIQQVVRGDSAAYFCASSPQIGGGETQYFGPGTRLLVL.

The gene calls are TRBV2 and TRBJ1-1; D ambiguous. Per the germline V gene, CDR1 is SNHLY and CDR2 is FYNNEI. The length of the CDR3 is 14 residues. Trimming stripped 4 bases from V and 1 base from J, with 10 bases between. The CDR3 DNA is TGTGCCAGCAGTGTATTCACAGAGAACACTGAAGCTTTCTTT. Its translation: CASSVFTENTEAFF.

This clone showed up just a few times. This sequence joins TRBV5-1 and TRBJ2-7, with D tentatively TRBD2 (6 bases). Looked up from germline, CDR1 is SGHRS and CDR2 is YFSETQ. This CDR3 is built from 13 residues. V shed 7 bases and J shed 7 bases, with 18 bases lying between them. The CDR3 reads CASASGPGREQYV. CDR3 DNA: TGCGCCAGCGCTTCCGGCCCCGGGAGAGAGCAGTACGTC.

The rearrangement joins TRBV18 to TRBJ2-3; D not resolved. Germline V gene lookup returns CDR1 KGHSH and CDR2 LQKENI. Trimming shortened V by 5 bases and J by 4 bases, and 10 bases separated the two germline ends. The CDR3 sequence is 13 residues long. This chain's CDR3 is CASSSRDSDTQYF. The CDR3 DNA reads as TGTGCCAGCTCATCACGAGACTCAGATACGCAGTATTTT.

The chain is built from TRBV10-3 and TRBJ1-2; D may be TRBD1 (6 bases). The CDR3 spans 13 residues. Trimming pared 5 bases from V and 3 bases from J, leaving 10 bases between. Germline V CDR1 and CDR2: ENHRY, SYGVKD. CDR3: CAISKQGDYGYTF. The DNA for the CDR3 is TGTGCCATCAGTAAACAGGGTGACTATGGCTACACCTTC.

This chain uses TRBV6-2 or TRBV6-3 with TRBJ2-3; a weak D match, TRBD1 (6 bases). Trimming pared 6 bases from V and 8 bases from J, leaving 12 bases between. CDR1 is MNHEY, CDR2 SVGEGT, per germline. This CDR3 has 12 residues. The CDR3 sequence is CASSHEGGTQYF. The DNA of the CDR3 is TGTGCCAGCAGCCACGAAGGGGGTACGCAGTATTTT.

The chain carries TRBV15 and TRBJ1-1; 8 bases agree with TRBD1. The length of the CDR3 is 17 residues. The V segment lost 0 bases and the J segment 2 bases; nucleotides outside the gene matches: 8. CDR1 LNHNV and CDR2 YYDKDF come from the germline V gene (reference sequence). For the CDR3, the DNA is TGTGCCACCAGCAGAGATCTATCGGCAGGGGGCAACACTGAAGCTTTCTTT. It specifies CATSRDLSAGGNTEAFF.

The chain links TRBV5-6 to TRBJ1-3; 7 bases agree with TRBD1. The V gene end was trimmed by 1 base and the J gene end by 3 bases; junction bases not matched to a gene: 10. This CDR3 is 17 amino acids long. Germline lookup yields CDR1 SGHDT and CDR2 YYEEEE. This CDR3 reads CASSLLAGGFIGNTIYF. Written as DNA, the CDR3 is TGTGCCAGCAGCTTGTTGGCAGGGGGTTTCATTGGAAACACCATATATTTT.

Of note for this clone: A read error may account for a junction end that differs from germline. This sequence joins TRBV7-9 and TRBJ2-3, with D perhaps matching TRBD2 (5 bases). CDR3 length equals 13 residues. Germline CDR1 reads SEHNR; CDR2 reads FQNEAQ (reference sequence). The CDR3 DNA is TGTGCCAGCAGTTTAGTAGGCGGGGATACGCAGTATTTT. Its protein is CASSLVGGDTQYF.

In its sample, this clone was seen once. The V call is TRBV3-1 (or the pseudogene TRBV3-2), the J call TRBJ2-2; a possible D gene is TRBD2 (6 bases). This CDR3 is built from 13 residues. V was clipped by 8 bases and J by 4 bases, with 11 bases between them. Germline lookup yields CDR1 LGHDT and CDR2 YNNKEL (reference sequence). The CDR3 DNA sequence: TGTGCCAGCTCTTGGAGGGCCACCGGGGAGCTGTTTTTT. Translated: CASSWRATGELFF.

V usage is TRBV12-3 or TRBV12-4 and J usage is TRBJ1-3, with 9 bases identical to TRBD1. Trimming removed 5 bases from V and 5 bases from J; junction bases left unmatched: 1. The CDR3 length is 13 residues. The CDR3 region has the DNA TGTGCCAGCAGTACAGGGGGCCGAAACACCATATATTTT. Its protein product is CASSTGGRNTIYF.

The chain couples TRBV6-5 to TRBJ2-6, with D possibly matching TRBD2 (5 bases). V was trimmed by 7 bases and J by 4 bases, leaving 11 bases between them. Germline assignment: CDR1 MNHEY and CDR2 SVGAGI. The CDR3 totals 14 residues. The CDR3 here is CASMRAAGANVLTF. CDR3 nucleotides: TGTGCCAGCATGAGGGCTGCCGGGGCCAACGTCCTGACTTTC.

The chain employs TRBV19 and TRBJ1-1; maybe TRBD1 (6 bases). The length of the CDR3 is 15 residues. Trimming removed 4 bases from V and 0 bases from J, with 12 bases in between. The germline V gene has CDR1 LNHDA and CDR2 SQIVND (reference sequence). CDR3 coding DNA: TGTGCCAGTAGTAACGCAGGGGCACTGAACACTGAAGCTTTCTTT. Translated: CASSNAGALNTEAFF.

The V and J genes are TRBV7-2 and TRBJ1-4, with D possibly TRBD1 on 5 matching bases. Germline V gene lookup returns CDR1 SGHTA and CDR2 FQGNSA. Deletions cut 1 base from V and 7 bases from J, with 16 bases between. The CDR3 totals 16 residues. CDR3 sequence reads: CASSLVRQPYAEKLFF. DNA for the CDR3: TGTGCCAGCAGCTTAGTCCGACAGCCCTATGCTGAAAAACTGTTTTTT. The full variable domain, in which reference TRBV7-2 and TRBJ1-4 provide the parts outside the CDR3, is GAGVSQSPSNKVTEKGKDVELRCDPISGHTALYWYRQSLGQGLEFLIYFQGNSAPDKSGLPSDRFSAERTGGSVSTLTIQRTQQEDSAVYLCASSLVRQPYAEKLFFGSGTQLSVL.

The V call is TRBV11-2, the J call TRBJ2-7; TRBD2 matches at 12 bases. This CDR3 spans 15 amino acids. J gave up 5 bases and V 5 bases, and 7 bases lay outside the gene matches. CDR1 and CDR2 from the germline V gene are SGHAT and FQNNGV. For the CDR3, the DNA is TGTGCCAGCAGCCCGGGACTAGCGGGTTTCAACGAGCAGTACTTC. Its translation: CASSPGLAGFNEQYF. Looking up the rest from reference TRBV11-2 and TRBJ2-7 gives the full variable domain: EAGVAQSPRYKIIEKRQSVAFWCNPISGHATLYWYQQILGQGPKLLIQFQNNGVVDDSQLPKDRFSAERLKGVDSTLKIQPAKLEDSAVYLCASSPGLAGFNEQYFGPGTRLTVT.

DNA of the CDR3: TGTGCCAGCAGCTTAGTACTCTCGGGGGAGCAGTACGTC. Its translation is CASSLVLSGEQYV. This chain links TRBV11-2 with TRBJ2-7; weak D call: TRBD2 (5 bases). V lost 1 base and J lost 7, with 11 bases in between. Germline V gives CDR1 SGHAT, CDR2 FQNNGV. This CDR3 has 13 residues.

The chain links TRBV19 to TRBJ1-2; 9 nucleotides agree with TRBD1. The CDR3 covers 15 residues. J was trimmed by 5 bases and V by 1 base; bases with no gene match: 5. The germline V gene has CDR1 LNHDA and CDR2 SQIVND (reference sequence). The CDR3 here is CASSIAQGAGYGYTF. The DNA for the CDR3 is TGTGCCAGTAGTATAGCACAGGGGGCTGGGTATGGCTACACCTTC.

The chain combines TRBV6-1 with TRBJ2-4; weak D call: TRBD2 (5 bases). The germline CDR1 and CDR2 sequences are MNHNS and SASEGT. There are 17 residues in the CDR3. V was clipped by 0 bases and J by 2 bases, with 14 bases between them. CDR3 sequence reads: CASSEAGLLGTKNIQYF. For the CDR3, the DNA is TGTGCCAGCAGTGAAGCCGGACTTTTGGGGACCAAAAACATTCAGTACTTC.

CDR3 loop: CASSFAGLAGIDTQYF. The CDR3 DNA sequence: TGTGCCAGCAGCTTCGCGGGACTAGCGGGAATAGATACGCAGTATTTT. The chain joins TRBV11-2 to TRBJ2-3; 13 bases fit TRBD2. The CDR3 covers 16 residues. The junction had 5 bases not matched to a gene; V was cut back by 3 bases and J by 5 bases. Per the germline V gene, CDR1 is SGHAT and CDR2 is FQNNGV.

CDR3 loop: CASRWDRGGNTEAFF. The CDR3 DNA is TGTGCCAGCAGATGGGACAGGGGAGGAAACACTGAAGCTTTCTTT. V and J are TRBV27 and TRBJ1-1; 10 bases align to TRBD1. Germline V lookup: CDR1 MNHEY, CDR2 SMNVEV (reference sequence). This CDR3 spans 15 amino acids. V was clipped by 6 bases and J by 2 bases; unmatched bases: 6.